This section outlines one T cell receptor (beta chain) sequence together with its context. Its antigen remains unidentified. The input lacks base qualities; no much larger clone sits a single base away. TCRbeta CDR3 regions were amplified from genomic DNA using the immunoSEQ Assay, a bias-controlled multiplex PCR. Turning to the authors' computational methods: Nucleated cell counts per sample were estimated from amplification of reference gene primers within the assay. To quantify the absolute abundance of each unique TCRbeta CDR3 rearrangement, sequence reads were collapsed and filtered. For each sample, productive Simpson clonality was calculated by taking the square root of Simpson's diversity index across productive rearrangements. Held by TCRdb, this immuneACCESS table contains in-frame sequences only and omits some clones. Under half of the omission traces to an unresolved V gene where checked; the cause of the rest is unknown. V and J calls and clone size are as listed in that table; D and trimming were resolved from the DNA. For this sample there are about 240,000 clones; roughly 88% appear just once. The ten biggest clones cover roughly 0.8% of the sample.

The data derive from a study of blood T cell repertoires in COVID-19 (dated by TCRdb to the early 2020s). Regarding the study in general: The collaborator samples originated in the United States, Italy and Spain and spanned the acute and convalescent phases of COVID-19. The sample metadata nearly always contained a de-identified subject ID, COVID-19 status, age in years and sex. Where available, HLA class I and class II types were taken from metadata supplied by the sample provider and were not determined by assay-based typing. Samples came from the ongoing ImmuneRACE study (first 160 participants) plus 1,254 subjects from 6 global collaborators. Subjects who had been exposed to COVID-19, were actively infected with it, or had recovered from it provided the deeply sampled blood TCRbeta repertoires that made up the dataset. The material from the prospective study consisted of cDNA or gDNA derived from T cells, B-cell-depleted T cells, or PBMCs. The repertoires were made available in a free public database intended to serve as a resource for research on the immune response to SARS-CoV-2.

Broader findings and caveats from the paper: Clinical and demographic metadata were provided uncurated, with the amount varying by source and participant.

V loses 0 bases of germline sequence and J loses 0 bases, and the interval between the two ends is 9 bases. The CDR3 sequence holds 16 residues, the cysteine and phenylalanine included. Only the CDR3 region is kept as DNA, spanning 48 bases read in frame from base 1. CDR1 and CDR2, per the germline V gene (reference sequence), are LNHNV and YYDKDF. The collaborating institutions used their own protocols to collect whole blood in K2EDTA tubes. For TCRbeta analysis, collaborator samples were shipped as frozen whole blood, as isolated PBMCs, or as DNA extracted from either sample type. The chain employs TRBV15 and TRBJ2-1; the D gene remains uncertain. The source of this sequence is a woman in her thirties with acute or convalescent COVID-19. Material for sequencing was peripheral blood. In nucleotides, the sequence is TGTGCCACCAGCAGAGAATTACGAGCCTCCTACAATGAGCAGTTCTTC. Translated, it reads CATSRELRASYNEQFF.